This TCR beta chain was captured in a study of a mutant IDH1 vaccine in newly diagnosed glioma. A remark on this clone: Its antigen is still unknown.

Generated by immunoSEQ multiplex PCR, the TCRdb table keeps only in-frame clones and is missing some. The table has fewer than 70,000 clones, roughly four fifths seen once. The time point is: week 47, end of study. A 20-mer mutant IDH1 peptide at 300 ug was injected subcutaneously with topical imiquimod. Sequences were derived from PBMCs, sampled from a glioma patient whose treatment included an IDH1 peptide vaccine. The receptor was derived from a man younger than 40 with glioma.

In nucleotides, the CDR3 is TGTGCCAGTAGTATAGTTGGAGCCGGGACTCAAAACATTCAGTACTTC. Its protein is CASSIVGAGTQNIQYF. V is TRBV19 and J is TRBJ2-4; a possible D gene is TRBD2 (6 bases). CDR1 and CDR2 from the germline V gene are LNHDA and SQIVND (reference sequence). Deletions cut 1 base from V and 5 bases from J, with 15 bases between. This CDR3 is 16 amino acids long.